A single sample is the source of the 22 T cell receptor beta chains below, sequenced in a study of molecular identifiers for immune sequencing clone quantification. TCRdb independently ran MiXCR on the PCR reads; one entry per CDR3 protein. The table has 250,000 to 350,000 distinct CDR3 sequences, over 20% seen once. The sequenced sample consisted of naive CD8+ T cells from blood, with Jurkat cell RNA spiked in. Subset: FACS-sorted CD8+CD4-CCR7+CD45RA+ naive T cells. The receptors were sampled from a human donor in good health. Some libraries in this study had Jurkat cell RNA spiked in.

As to this clonotype: A much larger clone is a single base away; this may be a read error. The chain employs TRBV2 and TRBJ2-3, with a tentative D call TRBD1 (5 bases). There are 15 residues in the CDR3. CDR1 is SNHLY, CDR2 FYNNEI, per germline. CDR3 DNA sequence: TGTGCCAGCAGTGAAGTTGGACGATCCACAGGTACGCAGTATTTT. Translating gives CASSEVGRSTGTQYF.

This clonotype was recorded a few times. This chain joins TRBV5-1 and TRBJ2-5; TRBD2 agrees at 9 bases. J gave up 1 base and V 2 bases, and 6 bases lay outside the gene matches. This CDR3 spans 16 amino acids. Germline CDR1 and CDR2: SGHRS and YFSETQ. The CDR3 bases are TGCGCCAGCAGCTTCCGACCAGCGGGGGGCCAAGAGACCCAGTACTTC. It yields the protein CASSFRPAGGQETQYF.

This clonotype was detected ten times or more. The V and J genes are TRBV11-2 and TRBJ1-5; no definite D call. Germline V gene sequence: CDR1 SGHAT, CDR2 FQNNGV. V lost 5 bases and J lost 0, with 14 bases in between. CDR3 length: 16 residues. The CDR3: CASSPSPGNSNQPQHF. CDR3 nucleotide sequence: TGTGCCAGCAGCCCCAGCCCCGGGAATAGCAATCAGCCCCAGCATTTT.

This clonotype was seen more than once but under ten times. The J gene is TRBJ1-1, the V gene TRBV29-1, with unresolved D. Trimming left V 4 bases short and J 3 bases short, with 6 bases between. From germline, CDR1 is SQVTM and CDR2 ANQGSEA. This CDR3 contains 11 residues. The DNA for the CDR3 is TGCAGCGTTGGATATGACACTGAAGCTTTCTTT. Translated: CSVGYDTEAFF.

This clonotype was counted only a few times. The chain joins TRBV7-9 to TRBJ2-2; either TRBD1 or TRBD2 may supply D (5 bases each). V gave up 2 bases and J gave up 3 bases, with 10 bases separating them. The CDR3 sequence is 15 residues long. Germline CDR1 is SEHNR and CDR2 is FQNEAQ (reference sequence). In nucleotides, the CDR3 is TGTGCCAGCAGCTTATGGGGGATGGACACCGGGGAGCTGTTTTTT. Residues: CASSLWGMDTGELFF.

In its sample, this clonotype was seen a few times. Because the CDR3 is missing its conserved closing phenylalanine or tryptophan, this is likely a read error. The chain couples TRBV5-3 to TRBJ2-3, with D possibly TRBD2 on 6 matching bases. TRBV5-3 is an open reading frame, and its role is uncertain. The CDR3 is 16 amino acids. The CDR3, as DNA: TGTGCCAGCAGCTTGAACCTAGCGACAAGCACAGATACGCAGTATTCT. This sequence encodes CASSLNLATSTDTQYS.

In its sample, this clonotype was seen many times. The chain recombines TRBV5-5 with TRBJ2-7, with D unclear. Germline lookup yields CDR1 SGHKS and CDR2 YYEKEE (reference sequence). V was cut by 4 bases and J by 2 bases, with 10 bases left in between. CDR3 size: 13 residues. CDR3 coding DNA: TGTGCCAGCAGCATACAGCAGGCCTACGAGCAGTACTTC. This encodes CASSIQQAYEQYF.

The chain joins TRBV4-3 to TRBJ1-1; unclear D gene. Germline CDR1 and CDR2: LGHNA and YSLEER. Trimming stripped 4 bases from V and 8 bases from J, with 17 bases between. This CDR3 has 14 amino acids. Here the CDR3 DNA reads TGCGCCAGCAGCCCCCGGGCTCGGGTCTTAGAAGCTTTCTTT. Amino acids: CASSPRARVLEAFF.

The rearrangement uses TRBV6-1 and TRBJ1-1, with 8 nucleotides matching TRBD1. Trimming took 10 bases from V and 4 from J; bases not matched to a gene: 8. Germline lookup yields CDR1 MNHNS and CDR2 SASEGT. The CDR3 sequence is 13 residues long. For the CDR3, the DNA is TGTGCCACCCGGACAGGGACGACCACTGAAGCTTTCTTT. This codes for CATRTGTTTEAFF.

The J gene is TRBJ2-5, the V gene TRBV12-3 or TRBV12-4; D gene unclear. The V end lost 3 bases, the J end lost 6 bases, and 5 bases lay between the germline ends. The CDR3 totals 11 residues. In nucleotides, the CDR3 is TGTGCCAGCAGTTTTAGTCAGACCCAGTACTTC. Translated, it gives CASSFSQTQYF.

The genes are TRBV13 and TRBJ1-6; D is unclear. Germline CDR1 PRHDT, CDR2 FYEKMQ (reference sequence). The CDR3 sequence is 13 residues long. V was shortened by 5 bases and J by 6 bases, with 8 bases between the two germline ends. In nucleotides, the CDR3 is TGTGCCAGCAGCCCGGCCGCTAATTCACCCCTCCACTTT. The encoded protein is CASSPAANSPLHF.

This clonotype was recorded a few times. The CDR3 sequence: CASTTVGGGELFF. The CDR3, as DNA: TGTGCCAGCACTACGGTGGGAGGCGGGGAGCTGTTTTTT. The V and J genes are TRBV27 and TRBJ2-2; perhaps TRBD2 as D (6 bases). This CDR3 has 13 amino acids. CDR1 is MNHEY, CDR2 SMNVEV, per germline (reference sequence). V lost 7 bases to trimming and J lost 7 bases, with 13 bases between them.

Of note for this clonotype: A much larger clonotype is one base distant, so this may be a read error. The rearrangement links TRBV7-3 to TRBJ2-5; 9 bases are a match to TRBD2. The length of the CDR3 is 18 residues. The germline V gene encodes CDR1 SGHTA and CDR2 FQGTGA. The CDR3 nucleotides read TGTGCCAGCAGCTTAATCTTCAGCGGGAGGCCCCGACAAGAGACCCTGTACTTC. Its translation: CASSLIFSGRPRQETLYF. Based on the CDR3 plus reference TRBV7-3 and TRBJ2-5, the full variable domain is GAGVSQTPSNKVTEKGKYVELRCDPISGHTALYWYRQSLGQGPEFLIYFQGTGAADDSGLPNDRFFAVRPEGSVSTLKIQRTERGDSAVYLCASSLIFSGRPRQETLYFGPGTRLLVL.

Concerning this clonotype itself: A much more abundant neighbour one base away suggests this may be a read error. The genes are TRBV28 and TRBJ2-2; TRBD1 aligns across 8 bases. CDR1 and CDR2 from the germline V gene are MDHEN and SYDVKM. The CDR3 extends over 15 amino acids. The CDR3 region is CASSLSGGYTGELLF. In DNA, the CDR3 is TGTGCCAGCAGTTTATCAGGGGGCTACACCGGGGAGCTGCTTTTT.

This clonotype was counted many times. The J gene is TRBJ2-1, the V gene TRBV25-1; either TRBD1 or TRBD2 may supply D (5 bases each). This CDR3 is 12 amino acids long. CDR1 MGHDK and CDR2 SYGVNS come from the germline V gene. Trimming pared 7 bases from V and 14 bases from J, leaving 18 bases between. DNA of the CDR3: TGTGCCAGCACCCGAACGGGGCAGCTCAAGTTCTTC. Translation: CASTRTGQLKFF.

Many counts were recorded for this clonotype. The rearrangement uses TRBV4-3 and TRBJ2-1, with D perhaps matching TRBD1 (6 bases). Germline V lookup: CDR1 LGHNA, CDR2 YSLEER. The CDR3 length is 15 residues. V lost 3 bases and J 1 base, leaving 10 bases between the germline ends. CDR3 in amino acids: CASSHDRLSYNEQFF. The CDR3 coding sequence is TGCGCCAGCAGCCATGACAGGTTATCCTACAATGAGCAGTTCTTC.

This clonotype was found many times. Here the CDR3 reads CASSQDRGSGGYTF. CDR3 bases: TGCGCCAGCAGCCAAGATAGGGGATCCGGTGGCTACACCTTC. The V gene is TRBV4-3, the J gene TRBJ1-2, with D perhaps matching TRBD1 (5 bases). The CDR3 consists of 14 residues. V was shortened by 0 bases and J by 7 bases, with 12 bases between the two germline ends. In germline, CDR1 is LGHNA, CDR2 YSLEER.

In the case of this clonotype: Just one base apart from a much larger clone, this may be a read error. This is likely a read error, given that the CDR3 carries no conserved phenylalanine or tryptophan at its end. The CDR3 region has the DNA TGTGCCAGCAGCCCATTAACTAGCGGGAGTATAGACGAGCAGTACTCC. It is translated as CASSPLTSGSIDEQYS. The V and J genes are TRBV4-2 and TRBJ2-7, with 11 bases matching TRBD2. The germline gives CDR1 LGHNA, CDR2 YNFKEQ. V lost 4 bases, J lost 5 bases, and 10 bases stayed unmatched. This CDR3 comprises 16 residues.

This clonotype turned up a few times. The rearrangement uses TRBV27 and TRBJ2-2, with 8 bases aligning to TRBD1. CDR1 is MNHEY and CDR2 is SMNVEV in the germline V gene (reference sequence). V lost 2 bases and J lost 1; bases outside the gene matches: 3. The CDR3 runs 16 residues. In DNA form, the CDR3 reads TGTGCCAGCAGTTTAATTGGGACAGGGAACACCGGGGAGCTGTTTTTT. Its protein is CASSLIGTGNTGELFF.

The rearrangement uses TRBV12-3 or TRBV12-4 and TRBJ1-2, with TRBD1 identical over 7 bases. J gave up 0 bases and V 6 bases, and 10 bases lay outside the gene matches. This CDR3 is 16 amino acids long. CDR3: CASSRQGEISNYGYTF. For the CDR3, the DNA is TGTGCCAGCAGCCGACAGGGAGAGATTTCTAACTATGGCTACACCTTC.

This clonotype was seen ten or more times. V is TRBV6-2 or TRBV6-3 and J is TRBJ1-1; a possible D gene is TRBD1 (5 bases). Trimming shortened V by 6 bases and J by 13 bases, and 21 bases separated the two germline ends. The CDR3 has 13 amino acids. The germline V gene encodes CDR1 MNHEY and CDR2 SVGEGT. Written as DNA, the CDR3 is TGTGCCAGCAGAGGGGAACCCCAACGAAAAGGTTTCTTT. The encoded protein is CASRGEPQRKGFF.

Comments on this clonotype: It may be a read error: a sequence one base away is much more abundant. The chain couples TRBV28 to TRBJ2-7; no reliable D call. There are 15 residues in the CDR3. Germline V gene lookup returns CDR1 MDHEN and CDR2 SYDVKM. CDR3 sequence: CAISPTRMSTYEQYF. The CDR3, as DNA: TGTGCCATCAGTCCAACACGGATGAGTACCTACGAGCAGTACTTC.